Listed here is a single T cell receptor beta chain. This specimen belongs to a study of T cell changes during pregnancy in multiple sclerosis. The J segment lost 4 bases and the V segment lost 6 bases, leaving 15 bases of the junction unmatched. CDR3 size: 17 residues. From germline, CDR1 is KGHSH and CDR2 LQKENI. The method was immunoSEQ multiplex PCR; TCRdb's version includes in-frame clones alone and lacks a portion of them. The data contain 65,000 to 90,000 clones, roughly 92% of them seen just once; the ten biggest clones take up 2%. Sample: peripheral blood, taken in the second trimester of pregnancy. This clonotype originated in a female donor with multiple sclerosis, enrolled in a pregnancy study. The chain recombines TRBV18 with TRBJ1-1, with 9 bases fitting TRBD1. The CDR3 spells CASSQSLGQGRSTEAFF. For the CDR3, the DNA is TGTGCCAGCTCGCAAAGCCTCGGACAGGGGAGAAGCACTGAAGCTTTCTTT.